The 14 T cell receptor beta chains below come from one sample, sequenced in a study of cytomegalovirus exposure and HLA in healthy donors. PCR was performed using 60 Vbeta and 13 Jbeta primers. Method: immunoSEQ multiplex PCR; TCRdb's copy keeps in-frame clones and lacks some. This table holds under 200,000 clones, under 80% found once. Sequenced material: PBMCs. Receptor source: a man between 40 and 49 years old in good health and CMV-seronegative.

The rearrangement joins TRBV10-3 to TRBJ2-5; 7 positions agree with TRBD1. The J call may be incorrect, as the DNA end agrees better with TRBJ2-7. Germline values: CDR1 ENHRY, CDR2 SYGVKD. This CDR3 contains 15 residues. Here the CDR3 DNA reads TGTGCCATCTCACTTACCGGGACAGTCTCCTACGAGCAGTACTTC. Its translation: CAISLTGTVSYEQYF.

The V gene is TRBV30, the J gene TRBJ1-2, with TRBD1 matching over 8 bases. Per the germline V gene, CDR1 is GTSNPN and CDR2 is SVGIG (reference sequence). J was trimmed by 3 bases and V by 0 bases; bases with no gene match: 3. CDR3 length: 14 amino acids. CDR3 DNA: TGTGCCTGGAGTGTCAGGGGGCGCGACTATGGCTACACCTTC. It is translated as CAWSVRGRDYGYTF.

This clone appeared a few times. The rearrangement links TRBV5-1 to TRBJ2-1, with a tentative D call TRBD1 (6 bases). This CDR3 comprises 13 residues. V lost 4 bases, J lost 10 bases, and 15 bases lay in between. Germline V CDR1 and CDR2: SGHRS, YFSETQ. In nucleotides, the CDR3 is TGCGCCAGCAGCATGAACAGGGTATGGGAGCAGTTCTTC. Its protein is CASSMNRVWEQFF.

This sequence joins TRBV5-1 and TRBJ2-3; D is unresolved. Germline CDR1 SGHRS, CDR2 YFSETQ. This CDR3 is 15 amino acids long. The V and J ends lost 0 bases and 3 bases respectively, with 11 bases between them. DNA of the CDR3: TGCGCCAGCAGCTTGGGATATTTAGAAACAGATACGCAGTATTTT. This encodes CASSLGYLETDTQYF.

This clone was observed a handful of times. The chain combines TRBV6-1 with TRBJ1-1, with TRBD1 as a possible D gene (6 bases). The CDR3 spans 13 residues. Looked up from germline, CDR1 is MNHNS and CDR2 is SASEGT. V lost 6 bases, J lost 3 bases, and 11 bases lay in between. This CDR3 is CASRGTGYTEAFF. CDR3 in DNA: TGTGCCAGCAGGGGTACAGGGTACACTGAAGCTTTCTTT.

This sequence joins TRBV4-1 and TRBJ1-3; a weak D match, TRBD1 (5 bases). CDR3 length: 17 residues. Germline CDR1 is MGHRA and CDR2 is YSYEKL. Trimming took 3 bases from V and 0 from J, leaving 15 bases between them. The CDR3 is CASSHPSQDNSGNTIYF. The CDR3, as DNA: TGCGCCAGCAGCCACCCGAGCCAGGACAACTCTGGAAACACCATATATTTT.

This chain connects TRBV10-3 to TRBJ1-5; 7 bases are shared with TRBD1. The CDR3 loop spans 14 amino acids. Germline CDR1 and CDR2: ENHRY and SYGVKD. With 7 bases clipped from V and 2 bases from J, the junction kept 5 bases outside the gene matches. CDR3 residues: CAITEGAGNQPQHF. The DNA of the CDR3 is TGTGCCATCACGGAGGGGGCAGGCAATCAGCCCCAGCATTTT.

Points on this clone: Other DNA sequences in this specimen translate into the identical CDR3. Written as DNA, the CDR3 is TGTGCCAGCAGCACAGGGGGAACCGGGGAGCTGTTTTTT. It is translated as CASSTGGTGELFF. The V call is TRBV7-2, the J call TRBJ2-2, with TRBD1 identical over 8 bases. The V gene end was trimmed by 5 bases and the J gene end by 5 bases; junction bases not matched to a gene: 1. In germline, CDR1 is SGHTA, CDR2 FQGNSA. The CDR3 is 13 residues long. Full variable domain (rest looked up from reference TRBV7-2 and TRBJ2-2): GAGVSQSPSNKVTEKGKDVELRCDPISGHTALYWYRQSLGQGLEFLIYFQGNSAPDKSGLPSDRFSAERTGGSVSTLTIQRTQQEDSAVYLCASSTGGTGELFFGEGSRLTVL.

The genes are TRBV19 and TRBJ2-7; 10 bases fit TRBD1. Per the germline V gene, CDR1 is LNHDA and CDR2 is SQIVND (reference sequence). The CDR3 has 14 residues. Germline trimming cut 7 bases from V and 2 bases from J; bases unmatched to any gene: 5. The CDR3 loop is CASKGGQGPYEQYF. The CDR3 DNA is TGTGCCAGTAAAGGGGGACAGGGGCCCTACGAGCAGTACTTC.

The chain recombines TRBV5-1 with TRBJ2-5; weak D call: TRBD2 (5 bases). V was pared by 5 bases and J by 5 bases, with 13 bases between. The germline CDR1 and CDR2 sequences are SGHRS and YFSETQ. The CDR3 loop spans 13 amino acids. The CDR3 loop reads CASRRETVETQYF. CDR3 nucleotides: TGCGCCAGCAGGAGGGAAACGGTGGAGACCCAGTACTTC.

The chain combines TRBV11-2 with TRBJ1-6, with unresolved D. CDR1 is SGHAT and CDR2 is FQNNGV in the germline V gene. This CDR3 contains 14 residues. V dropped 0 bases and J dropped 7 bases, with 7 bases sitting between them. The CDR3 loop reads CASSLDLLNSPLHF. For the CDR3, the DNA is TGTGCCAGCAGCTTAGATCTCCTCAATTCACCCCTCCACTTT.

The chain uses TRBV27 and TRBJ2-5, with 12 bases aligning to TRBD2. Gene TRBJ2-7 matches the end of the DNA better, so the J call may be wrong. The CDR3 spans 14 residues. Germline lookup yields CDR1 MNHEY and CDR2 SMNVEV (reference sequence). For the CDR3, the DNA is TGTGCCAGCAGAAGACTAGCGGGAGACTACGAGCAGTACTTC. Translation gives CASRRLAGDYEQYF.

The chain couples TRBV27 to TRBJ1-6, with a weak D call TRBD1 (6 bases). Per germline, CDR1 MNHEY and CDR2 SMNVEV (reference sequence). The CDR3 extends over 12 amino acids. V was cut by 6 bases and J by 6 bases, with 6 bases left in between. The chain's CDR3 is CASRQGNSPLHF. The CDR3 nucleotides read TGTGCCAGCAGACAGGGTAATTCACCCCTCCACTTT.

With regard to this clone: The junction differs from germline at one of its ends, possibly a read error. This chain joins TRBV6-6 and TRBJ2-7; D perhaps matches TRBD1 (6 bases). CDR3 size: 16 residues. Germline V lookup: CDR1 MNHNY, CDR2 SVGAGI (reference sequence). CDR3 amino acids: CASSDSSGTPSYEQYF. As DNA, the CDR3 is TGTGCCAGCAGTGACTCCAGTGGGACACCTTCCTACGAGCAGTACTTC.